This T cell receptor beta chain was recovered during a study of T cells in women clearing cervical HPV infection (dated by TCRdb to about 2018). The study in broad terms: The cases were 25 to 30 women with histologically confirmed HPV16-related CIN3 or worse, and 2 of those women had invasive cancers. The controls were some 23 women whose single incident HPV16 infection cleared within 12 months with no development of precancer or cancer. Blood from cases was collected at the visit where the lesion was first found, while blood from controls was collected once the infection could no longer be detected. For cases, the median interval between lesion detection and blood sampling was over 130 days, with an interquartile range of roughly 85 to 210 days. Since only a few of the women had HLA typing available, the possibility that HLA type was acting as a confounder could not be ruled out. An exploratory proof-of-principle case-control study, nested within the Guanacaste HPV Natural History Study in Costa Rica, was conducted to compare TCR repertoires across cervical HPV16 outcomes. Cases and controls were matched on year of sample collection and on age within five years. Cases had a median age of roughly 35 years compared with under 40 for controls, and baseline characteristics showed no significant differences between the groups. In the parent cohort, some 9,900 women aged 18 or older were enrolled in Guanacaste, Costa Rica, during about 1993 to 1995 and then followed for six to eight years. Five blinded duplicates per group were added as quality controls, so that 60 or so samples were obtained: around 50 participants and 10 replicates.

Every participant had a single incident cervical HPV16 infection, and prevalent HPV16 infections were excluded. Cervical HPV DNA was detected with MY09/MY11 PCR, and genotyping was done with dot-blot hybridization. Roughly 15 mL of heparinized blood were centrifuged, and the buffy coat was split into aliquots, frozen at -30 degrees C, and then kept at -80 degrees C. QIAGEN kits were used to extract genomic DNA from the buffy coat specimens. CDR3 length: 15 amino acids, cysteine to phenylalanine. The DNA has 36 bases, all within the CDR3, and is read from base 1. CDR1 LNHDA and CDR2 SQIVND are derived from the germline V gene (reference sequence). The germline ends are 11 bases apart after V is trimmed by 4 bases and J by 1 base. TCR beta CDR3 regions were amplified by multiplex PCR from an average of approximately 1,200 ng genomic DNA per sample using the immunoSEQ assay. Primer bias was corrected in the assay by using a complete synthetic TCR repertoire to establish an amplification baseline. The amplicons were sequenced on the Illumina platform. Per the source publication's procedure: Sequences were error-corrected by clustering with frequency ratios and a modified nearest-neighbor algorithm, then analyzed in the immunoSEQ Analyzer with IMGT gene definitions. At each rarefaction depth, TCR richness and evenness were averaged across 20 rarefaction repeats, and any sample with fewer sequences than the depth was left out. V, D and J gene relative abundances were compared between groups with Wilcoxon rank sum tests, applying FDR correction. For the blinded duplicates, the intraclass correlation was 95% to 96% for TCR richness and averaged about 77% across about 66 gene segments. As stored in TCRdb, this immuneACCESS dataset retains in-frame rearrangements with V and J assigned. A fraction of the clones does not appear; measured against another copy, unresolved V genes explain less than half of the discrepancy, and the remainder lacks a known reason. Clone size and the V and J calls come from that table; the DNA yielded D and trimming. The sample's table lists a count of 20,000 to 25,000 clones. Of the sample, around 22% is held by the ten largest clones.

Comments on this clone: Its antigen is unknown. The read ends 3 residues shy of where the CDR3 ends; the end is completed using the germline J gene.

Points the paper makes about the study in general: Because the number of T cells per sample was unknown, the richness differences could reflect varying T-cell content rather than repertoire biology. Cases had lower TRBV6-7 relative abundance than controls (about 0.1% versus 0.15%; Bonferroni P = 0.0008). TCR repertoire richness was significantly higher in CIN3+ cases than in controls across sequencing depths, while evenness did not differ. Random forest classifiers that combined richness and V gene abundances separated cases from controls with an estimated AUC of less than 0.85. The cross-sectional design could not show whether the associations came before the infection or were a result of it, and neither effector/memory subsets nor HPV-specific T cells were isolated.

The specimen sequenced was blood buffy coat. The chain is assembled from TRBV19 and TRBJ2-4; perhaps TRBD1 is the D gene, with 7 bases matching. This clonotype was sampled from a woman aged 18-69 years with a cervical HPV16 infection that either progressed to CIN3+ or cleared (not recorded which). The covered CDR3 bases are TGTGCCAGTAGTACCAGGGGGGAGGCCAAAAACATT. This is translated as CASSTRGEAKNI. The complete CDR3 reads CASSTRGEAKNIQYF.